This T cell receptor beta chain is drawn from a study of blood T cell repertoires in COVID-19 (dated by TCRdb to the early 2020s). For the study in its entirety: Collaborator samples came from the United States, Italy and Spain and covered acute and convalescent phases of COVID-19. Where HLA class I and class II types were available, the types were taken from metadata supplied by the sample provider, not from assay-based typing. The dataset comprised deeply sampled blood TCRbeta repertoires from subjects exposed to, actively infected with, or recovered from COVID-19. The samples were drawn from the first 160 participants of the ongoing ImmuneRACE study and from about 1,200 subjects provided by 6 global collaborators. The repertoires were released in a freely available public database intended as a resource for research on the immune response to SARS-CoV-2. Sample metadata almost always included a de-identified subject ID, COVID-19 status, age in years and sex. The prospective study material was composed of cDNA or gDNA derived from T cells, B-cell-depleted T cells, or PBMCs.

A word on this clone: No cognate antigen has been identified for it. No per-base quality is available; no much larger clone lies one base away.

Collaborating institutions collected whole blood in K2EDTA tubes following their own protocols. For TCRbeta analysis, collaborators shipped samples as frozen whole blood, isolated PBMCs, or DNA extracted from either of those sample types. Based on the germline V gene (reference sequence), the CDR1 and CDR2 sequences are LNHDA and SQIVND. There are 14 amino acids in the CDR3, from cysteine to phenylalanine inclusive. The read is trimmed to its CDR3 DNA, 42 bases read in frame from base 1. Trimming accounts for 8 bases at V and 3 bases at J, while the number of junction bases matched to no gene is 7. Study-level results and caveats: The quantity of clinical and demographic metadata differed by source and by participant and was supplied without curation.

TCRbeta CDR3 regions were amplified from genomic DNA by means of the immunoSEQ Assay, a bias-controlled multiplex PCR. In the original analysis: Within the assay, amplification of reference gene primers was used to estimate how many nucleated cells each sample contained. To quantify the absolute abundance of each unique TCRbeta CDR3 rearrangement, sequence reads were collapsed and filtered. For each sample, productive Simpson clonality was calculated as the square root of Simpson's diversity index over productive rearrangements. The clones in this table, taken by TCRdb from immuneACCESS, are in-frame only. Not every clone is retained; where verified, under half of the shortfall comes from an unresolved V gene, and the cause of the rest is unknown. D and trimming come from the DNA, and the V and J calls and clone size come from that table. Within this sample are about 290,000 clones, with approximately 80% of them counted one time only. Over 3.5% of the sample lies in the top ten.

The origin of this receptor is a woman between 45 and 60 years old with active or convalescent COVID-19. The chain uses TRBV19 and TRBJ1-5, with 7 bases matching TRBD1. The sequencing input was peripheral blood. CDR3 reads: CASQTGVFNQPQHF. Read as DNA, the sequence is TGTGCCAGTCAAACAGGGGTTTTCAATCAGCCCCAGCATTTT.